This T cell receptor (beta chain) stems from a study of blood T cell repertoires in COVID-19. Study details: Samples representing acute and convalescent COVID-19 were sourced from the United States, Italy and Spain. In each case, the material was cDNA or gDNA derived from T cells, B-cell-depleted T cells, or PBMCs.

This clone came up once. V was pared by 4 bases and J by 7 bases, with 13 bases between. This CDR3 contains 13 residues. Per germline, CDR1 MGHDK and CDR2 SYGVNS. In the original analysis: For nucleated cells, counts were estimated from reference gene primer amplification. Here immunoSEQ multiplex PCR was the method, and the copy in TCRdb shows in-frame clones only, minus some. V and J calls and clone size are given by that table; D and trimming were obtained from the DNA. The sample carries about 190,000 clones, 90% recorded once. The chain uses TRBV25-1 and TRBJ1-2; possibly TRBD1 for D (5 bases). The sequenced sample was peripheral blood. The receptor was isolated from a man aged 50-60 years with acute or convalescent COVID-19. The DNA of the CDR3 is TGTGCCAGCAGTGTCCTCGTGGGGCTTGGCTACACCTTC. Amino acid sequence: CASSVLVGLGYTF.